Listed below are T cell receptor beta chains from one sample, sequenced in a study of T cell responses to AZD1222 COVID-19 vaccine. TCRdb's copy holds only in-frame clones and misses some; the assay was immunoSEQ multiplex PCR. The sample shows about 140,000 clones, 92% of them seen only once. The source was peripheral blood, collected 28 days after the second AZD1222 dose. These TCRs come from an adult who received the AZD1222 COVID-19 vaccine. The CDR3 runs from the conserved cysteine through the conserved F or W. A D gene is named only where the DNA matches it firmly.

v_call	j_call	cdr3_length	d_call	cdr3_nt	cdr3_aa
TRBV5-1	TRBJ2-5	16	TRBD2	TGCGCCAGCAGCTTGGATGTCGGGGGGGCGTCAGAGACCCAGTACTTC	CASSLDVGGASETQYF
TRBV5-5	TRBJ1-2	15	NA	TGTGCCAGCAGCTTGGAGGCGGGGGCGGGCTATGGCTACACCTTC	CASSLEAGAGYGYTF
TRBV29-1	TRBJ1-1	13	NA	TGCAGCGCGGCGACAGTGGCCATCACTGAAGCTTTCTTT	CSAATVAITEAFF
TRBV5-4	TRBJ2-1	14	NA	TGTGCCAGCAGCTTGACCCCTCTTTCCAATGAGCAGTTCTTC	CASSLTPLSNEQFF
TRBV5-6	TRBJ2-1	15	TRBD1	TGTGCCAGCAGCCTCACCGGGACAGGTCTAAATGAGCAGTTCTTC	CASSLTGTGLNEQFF
TRBV7-6	TRBJ2-2	12	NA	TGTGCCAGCAGCTTAGCTTCCGGGGAGCTGTTTTTT	CASSLASGELFF
TRBV15	TRBJ2-7	15	NA	TGTGCCACCGCGCCCCCATTTAGACAAATCAGCGAGCAGTACTTC	CATAPPFRQISEQYF
TRBV7-2	TRBJ1-2	15	NA	TGTGCCAGCAGGGATTCCTTACAGCTGATCTATGGCTACACCTTC	CASRDSLQLIYGYTF
TRBV4-2	TRBJ1-3	13	NA	TGTGCCAGCAGCCAAGTACATGGAAACACCATATATTTT	CASSQVHGNTIYF
TRBV7-3	TRBJ2-1	15	NA	TGTGCCAGCAGCTTAGATCTAGCGAGTTACAATGAGCAGTTCTTC	CASSLDLASYNEQFF
TRBV7-2	TRBJ1-1	13	NA	TGTGCCAGCAGCTTATACGGGAACACTGAAGCTTTCTTT	CASSLYGNTEAFF
TRBV6-5	TRBJ1-4	13	NA	TGTGCCAGCAGTTTGGGTGCTAATGAAAAACTGTTTTTT	CASSLGANEKLFF
TRBV6-2/TRBV6-3	TRBJ1-6	13	NA	TGTGCCAGCAGTTACCCAGGGCAGTCACCCCTCCACTTT	CASSYPGQSPLHF
TRBV7-9	TRBJ1-3	14	NA	TGTGCCACCACACGTCTCGATTCTGGAAACACCATATATTTT	CATTRLDSGNTIYF
TRBV7-2	TRBJ2-6	16	NA	TGTGCCAGCAGCTCCCTATGGGGGTTGGGGGCCAACGTCCTGACTTTC	CASSSLWGLGANVLTF
TRBV5-1	TRBJ2-3	15	TRBD1	TGCGCCAGCAGCTTCAGAGACAGGGACACAGATACGCAGTATTTT	CASSFRDRDTDTQYF
TRBV29-1	TRBJ2-7	12	TRBD2	TGCAGCGCTACTAGCGGGAGGTACGAGCAGTACTTC	CSATSGRYEQYF